This entry is about one TCR beta chain. What it binds is unknown. This record belongs to a study of a mutant IDH1 vaccine in newly diagnosed glioma. On the study more broadly: The treated group averaged approximately 42 years old and was roughly 60% male, roughly 38% female. Pretreatment consisted of radiotherapy, temozolomide, or both, with most receiving both.

Time point given: week 47, end of study. Each dose of the vaccine consisted of 300 ug of mutant IDH1 20-mer peptide, with topical imiquimod. Eight vaccine doses were administered to patients at weeks 1, 3, 5, 7, 11, 15, 19 and 23. The germline gives CDR1 GTSNPN, CDR2 SVGIG (reference sequence). The CDR3 loop spans 15 amino acids. Trimming took off 2 bases at V and 0 bases at J, with 10 bases between the two ends. The protocol was immunoSEQ multiplex PCR, while the TCRdb copy is restricted to in-frame clones and leaves out a portion. The data hold tens of thousands of clones, with roughly 82% observed a single time. Study-wide results and limits: No link was apparently found between pseudoprogression and changes in top peripheral T cell clonotypes.

Here the sequenced sample was PBMCs, taken from a glioma patient whose treatment included an IDH1 peptide vaccine. The chain employs TRBV30 and TRBJ1-4, with D maybe TRBD1 (6 bases). This sequence originates from a man in his late teens or twenties with glioma. Some clones in this sample may be carry-over from other donors' samples. DNA of the CDR3: TGTGCCTGGAGTCGGACAGTTGCAACTAATGAAAAACTGTTTTTT. Its protein is CAWSRTVATNEKLFF.